This T cell receptor beta chain emerged from a study of blood T cell repertoires in COVID-19. Overall study context: Samples representing acute and convalescent COVID-19 were sourced from the United States, Italy and Spain. PBMCs, B-cell-depleted T cells, or T cells were the source of the cDNA or gDNA that made up the material.

Original processing methods: Estimates of nucleated cell counts were drawn from the amplification of reference gene primers. Profiling relied on immunoSEQ multiplex PCR, and the TCRdb table lists in-frame clones only, not all of them. The V and J calls and clone size were taken over from that table, and D and trimming were inferred from the DNA. The table includes about 160,000 clones, approximately 81% detected once. J was trimmed by 4 bases and V by 0 bases; bases with no gene match: 4. CDR1 SGHDN and CDR2 FVKESK come from the germline V gene. The CDR3 length is 16 residues. The receptor was derived from a human donor with acute or convalescent COVID-19. The donor label of this sample is uncertain. V is TRBV14 and J is TRBJ2-1; TRBD2 aligns across 9 bases. Sequencing was done on a sample of peripheral blood. The CDR3: CASSQDSSGVYNEQFF. The CDR3 DNA sequence: TGTGCCAGCAGCCAAGATTCTAGCGGGGTATACAATGAGCAGTTCTTC.